The 24 T cell receptor beta chains reported below all come from one sample, sequenced in a study of T cell changes during pregnancy in multiple sclerosis. Produced via immunoSEQ multiplex PCR; TCRdb's table is partial and in-frame only. The table has roughly 120,000 clones, approximately 90% seen once; the top ten hold about 1.5%. Sequences were derived from peripheral blood, sampled in the third trimester of pregnancy. The receptors come from a female donor with multiple sclerosis, enrolled in a pregnancy study.

This sequence joins TRBV6-1 and TRBJ1-5; TRBD1 might be the D (6 bases). The CDR3 loop spans 12 amino acids. Germline CDR1 MNHNS, CDR2 SASEGT. The germline V and J ends were trimmed by 7 bases and 6 bases, with 10 bases remaining between them. CDR3: CASTQGTQPQHF. CDR3 DNA: TGTGCCAGCACCCAGGGGACTCAGCCCCAGCATTTT.

The V gene is TRBV10-3, the J gene TRBJ1-1, with a possible D match to TRBD1 (5 bases). From germline, CDR1 is ENHRY and CDR2 SYGVKD. This CDR3 spans 13 amino acids. V lost 8 bases, J lost 3 bases, and 13 bases lay in between. Written as DNA, the CDR3 is TGTGCCATCGCCGGGGGTTTGGACACTGAAGCTTTCTTT. Protein product: CAIAGGLDTEAFF.

This chain joins TRBV5-1 and TRBJ1-2, with D perhaps matching TRBD1 (5 bases). CDR1 SGHRS and CDR2 YFSETQ come from the germline V gene. V lost 3 bases and J 5 bases, leaving 17 bases between the germline ends. The CDR3 contains 15 residues. Here the CDR3 DNA reads TGCGCCAGCAGCTCCCCGGGGGGTTCCCCTTATGGCTACACCTTC. It specifies CASSSPGGSPYGYTF. The whole variable domain, filled in from reference TRBV5-1 and TRBJ1-2, reads KAGVTQTPRYLIKTRGQQVTLSCSPISGHRSVSWYQQTPGQGLQFLFEYFSETQRNKGNFPGRFSGRQFSNSRSEMNVSTLELGDSALYLCASSSPGGSPYGYTFGSGTRLTVV.

Comments on this clone: At one boundary the junction diverges from the germline segment, which might be a read error. This chain links TRBV30 with TRBJ2-7; TRBD2 might be the D (5 bases). This CDR3 has 12 amino acids. Looked up from germline, CDR1 is GTSNPN and CDR2 is SVGIG (reference sequence). CDR3 residues: CAWSVQRALPAF. The CDR3 DNA sequence: TGTGCCTGGAGTGTACAGAGGGCCCTCCCGGCTTTC.

The sample holds one count of this clone. This chain joins TRBV19 and TRBJ2-3; TRBD2 matches 11 bases. There are 17 residues in the CDR3. J was trimmed by 0 bases and V by 2 bases; bases with no gene match: 4. Germline-derived CDR1 and CDR2 are LNHDA and SQIVND (reference sequence). CDR3 DNA sequence: TGTGCCAGTAGTATAAGGCTAGCGGGGGGTAGCACAGATACGCAGTATTTT. It translates to CASSIRLAGGSTDTQYF. The variable domain in full, with the rest retrieved from reference TRBV19 and TRBJ2-3, is DGGITQSPKYLFRKEGQNVTLSCEQNLNHDAMYWYRQDPGQGLRLIYYSQIVNDFQKGDIAEGYSVSREKKESFPLTVTSAQKNPTAFYLCASSIRLAGGSTDTQYFGPGTRLTVL.

The chain recombines TRBV9 with TRBJ2-7; 7 bases match TRBD2. The CDR3 is 14 residues long. V shed 0 bases and J 7 bases; nucleotides not matched to a gene: 7. Per germline, CDR1 SGDLS and CDR2 YYNGEE. Here the CDR3 reads CASSVDGAGLEQYF. The CDR3 nucleotides are TGTGCCAGCAGCGTAGACGGAGCGGGGCTTGAGCAGTACTTC.

This clone was counted a single time. CDR3 nucleotides: TGTGCCAGCAGCTCACAGGGGGCTGAAGCTTTCTTT. Translated, it gives CASSSQGAEAFF. J is TRBJ1-1 and V is TRBV13; 8 bases fit TRBD1. Germline assignment: CDR1 PRHDT and CDR2 FYEKMQ (reference sequence). The junction had 1 base not matched to a gene; V was cut back by 4 bases and J by 6 bases. This CDR3 spans 12 amino acids.

The DNA for the CDR3 is TGTGCCAGCAGCCCCAGCGGGAGAGGCGGCAATGAGCAGTTCTTC. It codes for CASSPSGRGGNEQFF. The rearrangement links TRBV5-4 to TRBJ2-1; 8 bases map to TRBD2. The CDR3 totals 15 residues. Germline V lookup: CDR1 SGHNT, CDR2 YYREEE (reference sequence). Germline trimming cut 4 bases from V and 6 bases from J; bases unmatched to any gene: 9.

V gene TRBV7-3 combines with J gene TRBJ2-6; 11 bases map to TRBD1. The CDR3 loop spans 18 amino acids. From germline, CDR1 is SGHTA and CDR2 FQGTGA. The junction had 6 bases not matched to a gene; V was cut back by 5 bases and J by 0 bases. The CDR3 protein is CASSVSGTGGSGANVLTF. As DNA, the CDR3 is TGTGCCAGCAGCGTTTCCGGGACAGGGGGCTCTGGGGCCAACGTCCTGACTTTC.

V usage is TRBV6-5 and J usage is TRBJ1-4; perhaps TRBD1 as D (6 bases). Germline CDR1 and CDR2: MNHEY and SVGAGI. The V end lost 4 bases, the J end lost 1 base, and 10 bases lay between the germline ends. The CDR3 spans 15 residues. In DNA, the CDR3 is TGTGCCAGCAGTTCCCGACAGGAAACTAATGAAAAACTGTTTTTT. Protein: CASSSRQETNEKLFF.

This chain uses TRBV28 with TRBJ1-2; D possibly corresponds to TRBD1 (5 bases). V shed 5 bases and J shed 4 bases, with 11 bases lying between them. The CDR3 sequence is 13 residues long. The germline V gene has CDR1 MDHEN and CDR2 SYDVKM. The CDR3 region is CASSRGDSYGYTF. The DNA of the CDR3 is TGTGCCAGCAGTCGGGGGGATAGCTATGGCTACACCTTC.

This chain joins TRBV11-2 and TRBJ2-2; 10 bases align to TRBD2. J lost 1 base, V lost 6 bases, and 2 bases had no gene match. The CDR3 is 15 residues long. Germline V lookup: CDR1 SGHAT, CDR2 FQNNGV. The DNA of the CDR3 is TGTGCCAGCAGAAGGACTAGCGGGAACACCGGGGAGCTGTTTTTT. Protein sequence: CASRRTSGNTGELFF.

The chain links TRBV27 to TRBJ2-1, with D perhaps matching TRBD2 (6 bases). The CDR3 consists of 15 residues. The V end was cut by 3 bases, the J end by 7 bases, with 16 bases between. Germline CDR1 is MNHEY and CDR2 is SMNVEV (reference sequence). This chain's CDR3 is CASSLGGNPRNEQFF. In DNA, the CDR3 is TGTGCCAGCAGTTTGGGCGGGAACCCGAGGAATGAGCAGTTCTTC.

The chain combines TRBV5-8 with TRBJ1-5; TRBD1 aligns across 7 bases. The CDR3 sequence is 14 residues long. Germline-derived CDR1 and CDR2 are SGHTS and YDEGEE. The junction had 8 bases not matched to a gene; V was cut back by 6 bases and J by 5 bases. The CDR3 sequence is CASNPGQDDQPQHF. In DNA form, the CDR3 reads TGTGCCAGCAACCCAGGACAGGACGATCAGCCCCAGCATTTT.

The V call is TRBV18, the J call TRBJ2-2; 7 bases agree with TRBD1. The CDR3 length is 16 residues. Per germline, CDR1 KGHSH and CDR2 LQKENI. V lost 3 bases and J lost 4; bases outside the gene matches: 8. The CDR3: CASSPQAGQATGELFF. The CDR3 region has the DNA TGTGCCAGCTCACCCCAGGCTGGACAGGCCACCGGGGAGCTGTTTTTT. The full variable domain, completed using reference TRBV18 and TRBJ2-2, is NAGVMQNPRHLVRRRGQEARLRCSPMKGHSHVYWYRQLPEEGLKFMVYLQKENIIDESGMPKERFSAEFPKEGPSILRIQQVVRGDSAAYFCASSPQAGQATGELFFGEGSRLTVL.

The rearrangement joins TRBV7-3 to TRBJ2-3, with D uncertain. The CDR3 has 13 residues. V dropped 5 bases and J dropped 7 bases, with 13 bases sitting between them. Germline CDR1 SGHTA, CDR2 FQGTGA. CDR3 amino acids: CASSAGNANTQYF. The CDR3 DNA follows: TGTGCCAGCAGCGCAGGAAACGCGAATACGCAGTATTTT.

The chain uses TRBV19 and TRBJ2-1; 10 nucleotides agree with TRBD2. The CDR3 covers 14 residues. Germline V lookup: CDR1 LNHDA, CDR2 SQIVND (reference sequence). The J segment lost 4 bases and the V segment lost 9 bases, leaving 6 bases of the junction unmatched. CDR3 residues: CASQLAGKYNEQFF. In DNA, the CDR3 is TGTGCCAGCCAACTAGCGGGAAAATACAATGAGCAGTTCTTC.

The chain combines TRBV6-5 with TRBJ2-7, with 8 bases lining up with TRBD1. V trimming: 7 bases; J trimming: 3 bases; junction bases outside the gene matches: 11. The germline gives CDR1 MNHEY, CDR2 SVGAGI. The CDR3 loop spans 15 amino acids. CDR3 bases: TGTGCCAGCATCGGACTCACAGGGGGGAACTACGAGCAGTACTTC. Translated: CASIGLTGGNYEQYF.

The chain carries TRBV5-5 and TRBJ2-7; D is perhaps TRBD2 (7 bases). Trimming took off 4 bases at V and 3 bases at J, with 17 bases between the two ends. The CDR3 extends over 15 amino acids. Germline CDR1 SGHKS, CDR2 YYEKEE (reference sequence). CDR3 DNA: TGTGCCAGCAGCCAGTCGGGGGGCGAGCGCTACGAGCAGTACTTC. Translated, it gives CASSQSGGERYEQYF. The full variable domain, with the rest looked up from reference TRBV5-5 and TRBJ2-7, is DAGVTQSPTHLIKTRGQQVTLRCSPISGHKSVSWYQQVLGQGPQFIFQYYEKEERGRGNFPDRFSARQFPNYSSELNVNALLLGDSALYLCASSQSGGERYEQYFGPGTRLTVT.

This chain links TRBV10-3 with TRBJ1-4; 7 bases map to TRBD1. CDR1 is ENHRY and CDR2 is SYGVKD in the germline V gene. V lost 6 bases to trimming and J lost 0 bases; unmatched junction nucleotides: 4. The CDR3 contains 15 residues. The CDR3 DNA reads TGTGCCATCAGCTCCAGGGGGGCAACTAATGAAAAACTGTTTTTT. Protein product: CAISSRGATNEKLFF.

V gene TRBV5-6 combines with J gene TRBJ2-7; 7 positions agree with TRBD1. Germline loops: CDR1 SGHDT, CDR2 YYEEEE. CDR3 size: 14 residues. V shed 0 bases, J shed 5 bases, and the junction held 5 bases outside the gene matches. DNA for the CDR3: TGTGCCAGCAGCTTGGACAGGGGAAGGCACGAGCAGTACTTC. Its translation is CASSLDRGRHEQYF.

The chain links TRBV4-1 to TRBJ2-7, with a possible D match to TRBD1 (5 bases). The CDR3 extends over 17 amino acids. Germline CDR1 is MGHRA and CDR2 is YSYEKL. V lost 0 bases and J lost 6, with 21 bases in between. The CDR3 DNA sequence: TGCGCCAGCAGCCAAGATCGAATTCGGCAGGGTTGGGGCGAGCAGTACTTC. This sequence encodes CASSQDRIRQGWGEQYF.

This sequence joins TRBV2 and TRBJ2-4, with a tentative D call TRBD2 (5 bases). Germline CDR1 SNHLY, CDR2 FYNNEI. This CDR3 contains 16 residues. V was pared by 3 bases and J by 7 bases, with 19 bases between. The CDR3 DNA sequence: TGTGCCAGCAGTGACCGGGCGAGGGTTAAGGGTAACATTCAGTACTTC. It codes for CASSDRARVKGNIQYF. The whole variable domain, remainder taken from reference TRBV2 and TRBJ2-4, is EPEVTQTPSHQVTQMGQEVILRCVPISNHLYFYWYRQILGQKVEFLVSFYNNEISEKSEIFDDQFSVERPDGSNFTLKIRSTKLEDSAMYFCASSDRARVKGNIQYFGAGTRLSVL.

The gene calls are TRBV11-2 and TRBJ1-1, with unresolved D. Germline V CDR1 and CDR2: SGHAT, FQNNGV. This CDR3 comprises 12 residues. V gave up 1 base and J gave up 9 bases, with 9 bases separating them. CDR3 nucleotides: TGTGCCAGCAGCTTAGCCGGAGGGAAAGCTTTCTTT. Translation: CASSLAGGKAFF.